This T cell receptor (beta chain) emerged from a study of blood T cells in healthy people across ages. General observations from the study: Researchers judged that diversity estimates from one million T cells fell short of true values.

Primers used in a second PCR of roughly 7 to 12 cycles were a sample-barcoded 5' primer and a J-beta primer mix. There were at least 3 million CDR3-containing paired-end reads obtained from each sample. In TCRdb, the 5' RACE reads were re-called with MiXCR into one record per CDR3 protein. The sample lists roughly 1.9 million distinct CDR3 sequences, about two fifths occurring once. Comment on this clonotype: Its matching antigen is unknown.

The CDR3 is 14 amino acids. Germline assignment: CDR1 DFQATT and CDR2 SNEGSKA (reference sequence). Deletions cut 0 bases from V and 6 bases from J, with 15 bases between. The source is a human donor in good health. This chain links TRBV20-1 with TRBJ2-7; perhaps D is TRBD1 or TRBD2 (6 bases each). Sequencing was carried out using blood. CDR3 residues: CSARDLKGGGEQYF. The CDR3 DNA follows: TGCAGTGCTAGAGATCTCAAGGGGGGTGGCGAGCAGTACTTC.